The 28 T cell receptor beta chains presented below share a single source sample, sequenced in a study of CXCR3-negative and CXCR3-positive naive CD8 T cells. In preparing the TRB cDNA libraries, 5' RACE with UMI labels was used. TCRdb reanalyzed the 5' RACE reads and collapses them to one entry per CDR3 protein, without DNA. The listing records 8,000 or so distinct CDR3 sequences. The sample comprised naive CXCR3- CD8+ T cells from blood. Sample subset: CD45RO-CCR7+CD27+CD95- naive CD8+ T cells lacking CXCR3 (TNR3-). These receptors came from a human donor in good health. Some clones in this sample may be carry-over from other donors' samples.

CDR3 residues: CASSQDKRTQETQYF. This sequence joins TRBV3-1 and TRBJ2-5. The CDR3 totals 15 residues. The germline V gene encodes CDR1 LGHDT and CDR2 YNNKEL (reference sequence).

By frequency, this clonotype registers medium-sized. V is TRBV29-1 and J is TRBJ2-7; TCRdb reports TRBD2, a call that lacks DNA to check it against. CDR1 and CDR2 from the germline V gene are SQVTM and ANQGSEA. This CDR3 has 13 residues. The CDR3 loop reads CSVETSVDYEQYF.

This chain connects TRBV12-3 or TRBV12-4 to TRBJ1-6; TCRdb indicates TRBD1, and absent DNA this call remains unverified. The CDR3 has 14 residues. CDR3 sequence reads: CASSFAGTNSPLHF.

The gene calls are TRBV5-4 and TRBJ2-7. CDR1 SGHNT and CDR2 YYREEE come from the germline V gene (reference sequence). The CDR3 is made up of 13 amino acids. The CDR3 loop is CASSDSSSYEQYF.

The chain uses TRBV29-1 and TRBJ1-5; TCRdb calls TRBD1, which cannot be checked without DNA. Germline values: CDR1 SQVTM, CDR2 ANQGSEA. The CDR3 contains 13 residues. The CDR3 spells CSVLQGDNQPQHF.

This clonotype is deemed medium-sized by its frequency. J is TRBJ2-7 and V is TRBV5-1; TCRdb gives TRBD2 as the D gene, but with no DNA this cannot be confirmed. The germline CDR1 and CDR2 sequences are SGHRS and YFSETQ. The length of the CDR3 is 14 residues. CDR3 amino acids: CASSFGTESYEQYF.

By frequency, this clonotype registers medium-sized (0.01 to 0.1%). The V and J genes are TRBV29-1 and TRBJ2-1; no DNA is available, so the TRBD1 call from TCRdb remains unchecked. Germline CDR1 reads SQVTM; CDR2 reads ANQGSEA. This CDR3 is 14 amino acids long. The CDR3 here is CSVYGTPESNEQFF.

The chain couples TRBV29-1 to TRBJ2-1; TCRdb lists TRBD2, though no DNA is available to test this call. Per the germline V gene, CDR1 is SQVTM and CDR2 is ANQGSEA. This CDR3 is 12 amino acids long. The CDR3 loop reads CSVGPALNEQFF.

The chain couples TRBV12-3 or TRBV12-4 to TRBJ2-3. The CDR3 is 14 residues long. CDR3 region: CASSLAGTTDTQYF.

The gene calls are TRBV19 and TRBJ1-1. Germline V lookup: CDR1 LNHDA, CDR2 SQIVND (reference sequence). The CDR3 is 13 amino acids. CDR3 sequence reads: CASSISVNTEAFF.

By frequency, this clonotype is medium-sized. The V gene is TRBV7-8, the J gene TRBJ1-1. The CDR3 totals 15 residues. CDR1 and CDR2 (germline): SGHVS, FQNEAQ. The CDR3: CASSVDLQMNTEAFF.

The genes are TRBV29-1 and TRBJ1-1. CDR1 and CDR2 (germline): SQVTM, ANQGSEA. The CDR3 contains 14 residues. The CDR3 loop is CSVLLGNGAPEAFF.

The chain couples TRBV2 to TRBJ2-5. The germline gives CDR1 SNHLY, CDR2 FYNNEI. The CDR3 extends over 13 amino acids. CDR3 protein: CASSEAIFWTQYF.

The chain joins TRBV6-5 to TRBJ1-3; TCRdb reports TRBD1, a call that lacks DNA to check it against. The length of the CDR3 is 16 residues. CDR1 is MNHEY, CDR2 SVGAGI, per germline. The CDR3 spells CASSYSGTGSGNTIYF.

V is TRBV7-6 and J is TRBJ2-1; the TCRdb D gene call, TRBD2, has no DNA to confirm it. This CDR3 has 12 residues. Germline CDR1 and CDR2: SGHVS and FNYEAQ. The CDR3 protein is CASSFGTSEQFF.

V and J are TRBV29-1 and TRBJ2-4; the TCRdb call, TRBD2, lacks DNA for checking. The CDR3 totals 14 residues. The germline V gene has CDR1 SQVTM and CDR2 ANQGSEA. CDR3 protein: CSVEDLGTEDIQYF.

This chain uses TRBV20-1 with TRBJ2-1; with no DNA, the TCRdb D assignment of TRBD1 cannot be verified. The CDR3 consists of 12 residues. In germline, CDR1 is DFQATT, CDR2 SNEGSKA (reference sequence). CDR3 loop: CSADPGNNEQFF.

CDR3 sequence reads: CASSSPGTDETQYF. The gene calls are TRBV7-6 and TRBJ2-5; lacking DNA, the TRBD1 call made by TCRdb goes unchecked. The CDR3 spans 14 residues. Germline assignment: CDR1 SGHVS and CDR2 FNYEAQ.

The V call is TRBV6-5, the J call TRBJ1-2; no DNA is available, so the TRBD1 call from TCRdb remains unchecked. Germline V gene data show CDR1 as MNHEY and CDR2 as SVGAGI. CDR3 length: 15 amino acids. CDR3 residues: CASSYSRTGGYGYTF.

The rearrangement uses TRBV9 and TRBJ1-1; the D call from TCRdb, TRBD1, cannot be confirmed without DNA. Germline V CDR1 and CDR2: SGDLS, YYNGEE. This CDR3 is built from 14 residues. The CDR3 here is CASSATGTTTEAFF.

This rearrangement joins TRBV29-1 to TRBJ2-3; TCRdb gives TRBD1 as the D gene, but with no DNA this cannot be confirmed. Per the germline V gene, CDR1 is SQVTM and CDR2 is ANQGSEA. This CDR3 is built from 13 residues. The CDR3 here is CSLASGGAGTQYF.

This chain links TRBV6-5 with TRBJ2-1; the TCRdb D gene call, TRBD2, has no DNA to confirm it. The CDR3 consists of 14 residues. The germline gives CDR1 MNHEY, CDR2 SVGAGI. The CDR3 is CASSPGLAGDEQFF.

Its frequency marks this clonotype as medium-sized (0.01 to 0.1%). This chain links TRBV29-1 with TRBJ2-1; there is no DNA to check the TCRdb D call of TRBD1. Germline V gives CDR1 SQVTM, CDR2 ANQGSEA. This CDR3 spans 14 amino acids. CDR3 residues: CSVEDPEGANEQFF.

The chain recombines TRBV6-2 or TRBV6-3 with TRBJ2-5; TCRdb's D call, TRBD2, is unchecked because there is no DNA. This CDR3 has 14 amino acids. The germline V gene encodes CDR1 MNHEY and CDR2 SVGEGT. CDR3 amino acids: CASSLGGGIETQYF.

The genes are TRBV4-1 and TRBJ2-7; there is no DNA to check the TCRdb D call of TRBD1. The CDR3 has 15 amino acids. Germline V gene data show CDR1 as MGHRA and CDR2 as YSYEKL. The CDR3: CASSQRLGLGYEQYF.

The chain uses TRBV11-3 and TRBJ1-2. Germline CDR1 reads SGHNT; CDR2 reads YENEEA. This CDR3 spans 14 amino acids. The CDR3 loop is CASSTRDGAYGYTF.

The chain couples TRBV6-5 to TRBJ1-1; absent DNA, TCRdb's TRBD1 call cannot be checked. Germline-derived CDR1 and CDR2 are MNHEY and SVGAGI. The CDR3 extends over 15 amino acids. Here the CDR3 reads CASSLLTGVNTEAFF.

The gene calls are TRBV20-1 and TRBJ1-2. CDR1 is DFQATT and CDR2 is SNEGSKA in the germline V gene (reference sequence). The CDR3 is 13 residues long. This CDR3 is CSARDHGSYGYTF.